These T cell receptor beta chains were read from a single sample in a study of Ad26.COV2.S vaccination and SARS-CoV-2 variants. TCRdb's copy holds only in-frame clones and misses some; the assay was immunoSEQ multiplex PCR. The profile shows about 420,000 clones, around 87% of them singletons. The sample consisted of peripheral blood, taken in a trial of Ad26.COV2.S vaccine versus placebo. The origin of the receptors is a person between 18 and 59 years old who received the Ad26.COV2.S COVID-19 vaccine or a placebo. Each CDR3 is given with its conserved first and last residue. Expanded clones get a size class; other rows say once, few or many, or leave the size out.

CDR3 length	V gene	clone size	J gene	CDR3 protein
15	TRBV5-1	NA	TRBJ2-1	CASSREPGGNNEQFF
16	TRBV4-3	once	TRBJ1-6	CASSQVEGGYGSPLHF
17	TRBV7-2	NA	TRBJ2-7	CASSLPEEYWGSYEQYF
15	TRBV6-5	NA	TRBJ1-5	CASSPVGNSPPTQHF
14	TRBV6-5	NA	TRBJ1-1	CASSLVRTSTEAFF
17	TRBV29-1	NA	TRBJ2-1	CSVEMGGGLAGFNEQFF
14	TRBV7-8	NA	TRBJ2-5	CASSLAPGVETQYF
13	TRBV5-4	NA	TRBJ2-5	CASSDSGGETQYF
17	TRBV9	NA	TRBJ1-3	CASSVAGLGNSGNTIYF
15	TRBV7-9	NA	TRBJ1-2	CASSLSRQGMDGYTF
12	TRBV19	NA	TRBJ2-3	CASSIPLNTQYF
15	TRBV4-3	NA	TRBJ2-3	CASSQDGRPADTQYF
18	TRBV19	NA	TRBJ1-5	CASSIGGQNRYSNQPQHF
16	TRBV9	NA	TRBJ2-7	CASSVEDGRGVREQYF
14	TRBV5-4	once	TRBJ2-5	CASSARGPQETQYF